Listed below are T cell receptor beta chains from one sample, sequenced in a study of T-cell reconstitution after alpha-beta-depleted transplantation in children. TCRdb independently ran MiXCR on the PCR reads; one entry per CDR3 protein. The table records 450,000 to 700,000 distinct CDR3 sequences, 20% to 30% of them present only once. The source was PBMCs, collected before TCRalphabeta/CD19-depleted stem cell transplant. Source of these receptors: a boy younger than two with Wiskott-Aldrich syndrome, due to receive a stem cell transplant. Each CDR3 is given with its conserved first and last residue. The order of the fields is J gene, V gene, clone size, D gene, CDR3 protein, CDR3 DNA. A D gene is named only where the DNA matches it firmly. The size of a clone is reported for some rows only, either as once, few or many, or as a class for expanded clones.

J gene: TRBJ2-1; V gene: TRBV5-1; clone size: few; D gene: -; CDR3 protein: CASSPLGRSSSSSYNEQFF; CDR3 DNA: TGCGCCAGCAGCCCGCTCGGGCGTTCCTCCTCCAGCTCCTACAATGAGCAGTTCTTC
J gene: TRBJ2-7; V gene: TRBV20-1; clone size: few; D gene: TRBD2; CDR3 protein: CSATRTSGRDEQYF; CDR3 DNA: TGCAGTGCCACCCGGACTAGCGGGAGGGATGAGCAGTACTTC
J gene: TRBJ1-5; V gene: TRBV12-3/TRBV12-4; clone size: -; D gene: -; CDR3 protein: CASSLEQTGDQPQHF; CDR3 DNA: TGTGCCAGCAGTTTAGAACAGACAGGCGATCAGCCCCAGCATTTT
J gene: TRBJ2-5; V gene: TRBV10-3; clone size: -; D gene: TRBD1; CDR3 protein: CAISEAGGRETQYF; CDR3 DNA: TGTGCCATCAGTGAAGCAGGGGGCCGGGAGACCCAGTACTTC
J gene: TRBJ2-2; V gene: TRBV5-1; clone size: -; D gene: TRBD1; CDR3 protein: CASSRGGRTGELFF; CDR3 DNA: TGCGCCAGCTCCAGAGGGGGCCGCACCGGGGAGCTGTTTTTT
J gene: TRBJ1-2; V gene: TRBV27; clone size: -; D gene: TRBD1; CDR3 protein: CASSSGGRYGYTF; CDR3 DNA: TGTGCCAGCAGTTCAGGGGGTCGGTATGGCTACACCTTC
J gene: TRBJ1-2; V gene: TRBV9; clone size: few; D gene: TRBD1; CDR3 protein: CASSVWQGGNYGYTF; CDR3 DNA: TGTGCCAGCAGCGTCTGGCAGGGGGGAAACTATGGCTACACCTTC
J gene: TRBJ2-7; V gene: TRBV12-3/TRBV12-4; clone size: -; D gene: -; CDR3 protein: CASSLATGHYEQYF; CDR3 DNA: TGTGCCAGCAGTTTGGCCACAGGGCACTACGAGCAGTACTTC
J gene: TRBJ2-5; V gene: TRBV27; clone size: -; D gene: -; CDR3 protein: CASSGKATETQYF; CDR3 DNA: TGTGCCAGCAGTGGAAAAGCAACAGAGACCCAGTACTTC
J gene: TRBJ2-1; V gene: TRBV5-6; clone size: -; D gene: TRBD2; CDR3 protein: CASSRYRDYSNEQFF; CDR3 DNA: TGTGCCAGCAGCAGATACCGGGACTACTCCAATGAGCAGTTCTTC
J gene: TRBJ2-3; V gene: TRBV9; clone size: once; D gene: -; CDR3 protein: CASSVAGRGGTDTQYF; CDR3 DNA: TGTGCCAGCAGCGTAGCTGGCAGGGGGGGCACAGATACGCAGTATTTT
J gene: TRBJ2-5; V gene: TRBV20-1; clone size: -; D gene: -; CDR3 protein: CSGKNRGTQRETQYF; CDR3 DNA: TGCAGTGGAAAGAATAGAGGGACACAAAGAGAGACCCAGTACTTC
J gene: TRBJ2-7; V gene: TRBV6-2/TRBV6-3; clone size: few; D gene: TRBD2; CDR3 protein: CASSRSGLAGTYEQYF; CDR3 DNA: TGTGCCAGCAGTCGATCGGGACTAGCGGGGACCTACGAGCAGTACTTC
J gene: TRBJ1-6; V gene: TRBV18; clone size: -; D gene: -; CDR3 protein: CASSRQDRSFNSPLHF; CDR3 DNA: TGTGCCAGCTCGCGACAGGACCGATCCTTTAATTCACCCCTCCACTTT
J gene: TRBJ2-7; V gene: TRBV5-6; clone size: many; D gene: -; CDR3 protein: CASSSYSYEQYF; CDR3 DNA: TGTGCCAGCAGCTCCTACTCCTACGAGCAGTACTTC
J gene: TRBJ2-3; V gene: TRBV20-1; clone size: -; D gene: -; CDR3 protein: CSARKDQTSTDTQYF; CDR3 DNA: TGCAGTGCTAGGAAGGACCAGACCAGCACAGATACGCAGTATTTT
J gene: TRBJ2-7; V gene: TRBV5-1; clone size: -; D gene: TRBD2; CDR3 protein: CASSLAASAGAEQYF; CDR3 DNA: TGCGCCAGCAGCCTGGCCGCATCTGCGGGAGCCGAGCAGTACTTC
J gene: TRBJ1-2; V gene: TRBV7-9; clone size: -; D gene: -; CDR3 protein: CASSSGFAAPLYGYTF; CDR3 DNA: TGTGCCAGCAGCTCTGGCTTTGCGGCCCCCCTCTATGGCTACACCTTC
J gene: TRBJ2-1; V gene: TRBV5-5; clone size: -; D gene: TRBD2; CDR3 protein: CASSLFGGGLAGGGEQFF; CDR3 DNA: TGTGCCAGCAGCTTGTTTGGGGGGGGACTAGCGGGAGGCGGTGAGCAGTTCTTC
J gene: TRBJ2-1; V gene: TRBV29-1; clone size: -; D gene: TRBD2; CDR3 protein: CSAVKGTSGRVDEQFF; CDR3 DNA: TGCAGCGCTGTAAAAGGGACTAGCGGGAGAGTCGATGAGCAGTTCTTC
J gene: TRBJ2-3; V gene: TRBV20-1; clone size: few; D gene: -; CDR3 protein: CSAVPPSADTQYF; CDR3 DNA: TGCAGTGCTGTTCCCCCTAGCGCAGATACGCAGTATTTT
J gene: TRBJ1-5; V gene: TRBV2; clone size: few; D gene: -; CDR3 protein: CASSAQGTLNQPQHF; CDR3 DNA: TGTGCCAGCAGTGCCCAGGGGACGTTAAATCAGCCCCAGCATTTT
J gene: TRBJ2-5; V gene: TRBV20-1; clone size: few; D gene: -; CDR3 protein: CSASRPGGPRETQYF; CDR3 DNA: TGCAGTGCTAGCCGCCCCGGAGGTCCACGAGAGACCCAGTACTTC
J gene: TRBJ1-5; V gene: TRBV20-1; clone size: -; D gene: TRBD1; CDR3 protein: CSARGPGQEYNQPQHF; CDR3 DNA: TGCAGTGCTAGAGGACCGGGACAGGAGTACAATCAGCCCCAGCATTTT
J gene: TRBJ2-5; V gene: TRBV5-1; clone size: few; D gene: TRBD1; CDR3 protein: CASSTDRGWFGTQYF; CDR3 DNA: TGCGCCAGCAGCACGGACAGGGGGTGGTTTGGGACCCAGTACTTC
J gene: TRBJ2-1; V gene: TRBV5-1; clone size: -; D gene: TRBD2; CDR3 protein: CASSPPGLTYNEQFF; CDR3 DNA: TGCGCCAGCAGCCCACCGGGACTAACCTACAATGAGCAGTTCTTC
J gene: TRBJ2-1; V gene: TRBV27; clone size: few; D gene: -; CDR3 protein: CASSFVGNSYNEQFF; CDR3 DNA: TGTGCCAGCAGTTTTGTCGGTAATTCCTACAATGAGCAGTTCTTC
J gene: TRBJ2-2; V gene: TRBV10-1; clone size: few; D gene: TRBD2; CDR3 protein: CASSDGLAGAGNTGELFF; CDR3 DNA: TGCGCCAGCAGTGATGGGCTAGCGGGAGCCGGTAACACCGGGGAGCTGTTTTTT
J gene: TRBJ1-3; V gene: TRBV5-1; clone size: few; D gene: -; CDR3 protein: CASSQGRGLRNTIYF; CDR3 DNA: TGCGCCAGCAGCCAGGGCCGAGGACTTCGAAACACCATATATTTT
J gene: TRBJ2-5; V gene: TRBV7-9; clone size: few; D gene: TRBD2; CDR3 protein: CASSPPGRVQETQYF; CDR3 DNA: TGTGCCAGCAGCCCCCCTGGGAGGGTCCAAGAGACCCAGTACTTC
J gene: TRBJ2-1; V gene: TRBV15; clone size: -; D gene: -; CDR3 protein: CATSRSREQFF; CDR3 DNA: TGTGCCACCAGCAGATCGAGGGAGCAGTTCTTC
J gene: TRBJ2-5; V gene: TRBV6-5; clone size: -; D gene: -; CDR3 protein: CASSSLSAYQETQYF; CDR3 DNA: TGTGCCAGCAGTTCTCTTAGCGCGTACCAAGAGACCCAGTACTTC
J gene: TRBJ1-1; V gene: TRBV7-3; clone size: few; D gene: -; CDR3 protein: CASSLKAYGGNTEAFF; CDR3 DNA: TGTGCCAGCAGCTTAAAGGCCTATGGAGGGAACACTGAAGCTTTCTTT
J gene: TRBJ2-1; V gene: TRBV10-3; clone size: -; D gene: -; CDR3 protein: CAISESGVTSNEQFF; CDR3 DNA: TGTGCCATCAGTGAGTCGGGGGTCACCTCGAATGAGCAGTTCTTC
J gene: TRBJ1-1; V gene: TRBV20-1; clone size: -; D gene: -; CDR3 protein: CSARGQNTEAFF; CDR3 DNA: TGCAGTGCTAGAGGACAGAACACTGAAGCTTTCTTT
J gene: TRBJ2-1; V gene: TRBV20-1; clone size: -; D gene: TRBD2; CDR3 protein: CSARALWTSGREQFF; CDR3 DNA: TGCAGTGCTAGGGCCCTGTGGACTAGCGGGAGAGAGCAGTTCTTC
J gene: TRBJ2-1; V gene: TRBV3-1; clone size: few; D gene: TRBD2; CDR3 protein: CASSQGLAGAREQFF; CDR3 DNA: TGTGCCAGCAGCCAAGGGCTAGCGGGAGCTCGTGAGCAGTTCTTC
J gene: TRBJ2-5; V gene: TRBV5-1; clone size: many; D gene: -; CDR3 protein: CASSLDREETQYF; CDR3 DNA: TGCGCCAGCAGCTTGGATAGGGAAGAGACCCAGTACTTC
J gene: TRBJ2-7; V gene: TRBV15; clone size: few; D gene: TRBD1; CDR3 protein: CATSGTGGYEQYF; CDR3 DNA: TGTGCCACCAGCGGCACAGGGGGCTACGAGCAGTACTTC
J gene: TRBJ1-2; V gene: TRBV3-1; clone size: -; D gene: -; CDR3 protein: CASSQVNPYGYTF; CDR3 DNA: TGTGCCAGCAGCCAAGTGAATCCCTATGGCTACACCTTC
J gene: TRBJ1-2; V gene: TRBV19; clone size: -; D gene: -; CDR3 protein: CARRGYYGYTF; CDR3 DNA: TGTGCCAGAAGGGGTTACTATGGCTACACCTTC
J gene: TRBJ2-1; V gene: TRBV7-9; clone size: -; D gene: -; CDR3 protein: CASSPTPREQFF; CDR3 DNA: TGTGCCAGCAGCCCGACCCCACGGGAGCAGTTCTTC
J gene: TRBJ2-1; V gene: TRBV5-1; clone size: -; D gene: -; CDR3 protein: CASSLNQRYNEQFF; CDR3 DNA: TGTGCCAGCAGCTTGAATCAGCGGTACAATGAGCAGTTCTTC
J gene: TRBJ2-5; V gene: TRBV5-1; clone size: few; D gene: TRBD1; CDR3 protein: CASSPQTGVTETQYF; CDR3 DNA: TGCGCCAGCAGCCCCCAGACAGGGGTAACAGAGACCCAGTACTTC
J gene: TRBJ1-1; V gene: TRBV5-1; clone size: many; D gene: -; CDR3 protein: CASSLAAGYTEAFF; CDR3 DNA: TGCGCCAGCAGCTTGGCCGCGGGGTACACTGAAGCTTTCTTT
J gene: TRBJ1-1; V gene: TRBV3-1; clone size: few; D gene: -; CDR3 protein: CASSPSRTLITEAFF; CDR3 DNA: TGTGCCAGCAGCCCATCCCGAACACTGATCACTGAAGCTTTCTTT
J gene: TRBJ2-2; V gene: TRBV20-1; clone size: -; D gene: -; CDR3 protein: CSAGGPGISGGELFF; CDR3 DNA: TGCAGTGCTGGGGGGCCGGGAATCTCTGGCGGGGAGCTGTTTTTT
J gene: TRBJ2-5; V gene: TRBV5-5; clone size: -; D gene: TRBD1; CDR3 protein: CASSTGTVQETQYF; CDR3 DNA: TGTGCCAGCAGCACCGGGACAGTCCAAGAGACCCAGTACTTC
J gene: TRBJ2-6; V gene: TRBV27; clone size: few; D gene: -; CDR3 protein: CASSPGAGGGSGANVLTF; CDR3 DNA: TGTGCCAGCAGCCCCGGGGCAGGGGGAGGTTCTGGGGCCAACGTCCTGACTTTC
J gene: TRBJ2-5; V gene: TRBV12-3/TRBV12-4; clone size: -; D gene: -; CDR3 protein: CASRKGETQYF; CDR3 DNA: TGTGCCAGCAGGAAGGGGGAGACCCAGTACTTC
J gene: TRBJ2-7; V gene: TRBV5-6; clone size: few; D gene: -; CDR3 protein: CASSLAGYHEQYF; CDR3 DNA: TGTGCCAGCAGCTTGGCGGGATACCACGAGCAGTACTTC
J gene: TRBJ2-7; V gene: TRBV12-3/TRBV12-4; clone size: many; D gene: TRBD2; CDR3 protein: CASSLGLAGSSYEQYF; CDR3 DNA: TGTGCCAGCAGTTTGGGACTAGCGGGCAGCTCCTACGAGCAGTACTTC
J gene: TRBJ2-1; V gene: TRBV18; clone size: -; D gene: TRBD2; CDR3 protein: CASSGTSGNGNEQFF; CDR3 DNA: TGTGCCAGCTCCGGGACTAGCGGGAATGGCAATGAGCAGTTCTTC